In its sample, the clone carrying this T cell receptor beta chain was seen a few times. Its antigen is unidentified. This record comes from a study of T cells after yellow fever vaccination. Study conclusions and caveats: Any FACS-sorted repertoire could hold abundant clonotypes that contaminate it from the bulk population. Clones from primary vaccination mostly reappeared after the booster (about 97% CD4, around 90% CD8). The CD4 compartment and the CD8 compartment contained a small share of clonotypes in common.

TCRdb itself ran the 5' RACE reads through MiXCR, one entry per CDR3 protein. The sample yields roughly 340,000 distinct CDR3 sequences, 8.5% to 9% seen once. Trimming took 5 bases from V and 4 from J; bases not matched to a gene: 8. The length of the CDR3 is 16 residues. Per germline, CDR1 MNHEY and CDR2 SVGAGI. The gene calls are TRBV6-5 and TRBJ2-7; 13 bases map to TRBD2. This specimen consisted of PBMCs, obtained on the day of the first yellow fever vaccination. The sequence derives from a man younger than 30 who received the YFV17D yellow fever vaccine. CDR3 sequence (DNA): TGTGCCAGCAGTCACCTACTAGCGGGGGGGCCGTACGAGCAGTACTTC. Its protein product is CASSHLLAGGPYEQYF.